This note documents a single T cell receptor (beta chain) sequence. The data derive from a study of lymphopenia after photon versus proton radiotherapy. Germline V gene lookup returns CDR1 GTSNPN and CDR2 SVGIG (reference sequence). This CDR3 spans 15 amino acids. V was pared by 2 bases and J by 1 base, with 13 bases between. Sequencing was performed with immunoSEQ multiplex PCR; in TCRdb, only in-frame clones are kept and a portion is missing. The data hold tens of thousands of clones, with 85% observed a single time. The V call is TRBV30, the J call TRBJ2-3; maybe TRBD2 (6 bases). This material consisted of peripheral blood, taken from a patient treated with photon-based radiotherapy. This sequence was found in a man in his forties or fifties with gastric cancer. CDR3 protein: CAWSSKREGTDTQYF. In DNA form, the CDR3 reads TGTGCCTGGAGTAGTAAGAGGGAGGGCACAGATACGCAGTATTTT.